Shown below are 20 T cell receptor beta chains from a single sample sequenced in a study of PD-1 blockade in classical Hodgkin lymphoma. Each patient relapsed following autologous stem cell transplantation, and prior brentuximab vedotin exposure differed. The data were produced by immunoSEQ multiplex PCR, yet TCRdb's version contains in-frame clones alone and is incomplete. The sample yields some 11,000 clones, about 80% seen once. Material: peripheral blood mononuclear cells (PBMCs), obtained before the second cycle of nivolumab. The receptor set was obtained from a human donor with classical Hodgkin lymphoma.

Comment on this clone: Compared with germline, one end of the junction differs, possibly owing to a read error. V usage is TRBV5-1 and J usage is TRBJ2-7; TRBD1 aligns across 9 bases. The germline V gene has CDR1 SGHRS and CDR2 YFSETQ. This CDR3 is built from 14 residues. The CDR3 bases are TGTGCCAGCAGCTTGGGAGAAACAGGGGGCGTGCAGTACTTC. Amino acids: CASSLGETGGVQYF.

This sequence joins TRBV6-4 and TRBJ2-1; the D is unclear. Looked up from germline, CDR1 is MRHNA and CDR2 is SNTAGT. The CDR3 is 13 residues long. V was clipped by 0 bases and J by 7 bases, with 7 bases between them. The CDR3 loop is CASSDSTRNEQFF. The CDR3 DNA reads as TGTGCCAGCAGTGACTCGACGCGGAATGAGCAGTTCTTC.

The rearrangement uses TRBV11-3 and TRBJ2-1, with no clear D. This CDR3 contains 13 residues. With 5 bases removed from V and 4 bases from J, the gap between germline ends came to 9 bases. The germline CDR1 and CDR2 sequences are SGHNT and YENEEA. The CDR3 sequence: CASSPSKYNEQFF. CDR3 DNA: TGTGCCAGCAGCCCTTCCAAATACAATGAGCAGTTCTTC.

CDR3 residues: CASSLKAGGYTGELFF. Written as DNA, the CDR3 is TGCGCCAGCAGCTTGAAAGCGGGAGGTTATACCGGGGAGCTGTTTTTT. The V call is TRBV5-1, the J call TRBJ2-2; 9 nucleotides line up with TRBD2. The ends lost 1 base at V and 5 bases at J; junction bases unmatched: 6. CDR3 length: 16 amino acids. Germline V gene data show CDR1 as SGHRS and CDR2 as YFSETQ.

This chain uses TRBV13 with TRBJ2-7, with TRBD1 matching over 7 bases. Trimming took 2 bases from V and 1 from J; bases not matched to a gene: 2. Germline lookup yields CDR1 PRHDT and CDR2 FYEKMQ (reference sequence). There are 14 residues in the CDR3. The CDR3 DNA follows: TGTGCCAGCAGCTTAACAGGGGATTCCTACGAGCAGTACTTC. This translates into CASSLTGDSYEQYF.

This clone was seen only a few times. The chain couples TRBV10-1 to TRBJ2-2; possibly TRBD1 for D (6 bases). The length of the CDR3 is 13 residues. Germline V gene sequence: CDR1 WNHNN, CDR2 SYGVQD (reference sequence). V was cut by 9 bases and J by 7 bases, with 15 bases left in between. DNA for the CDR3: TGCGCCAGTACTCCAGGGGTTGACGGGGAGCTGTTTTTT. It is translated as CASTPGVDGELFF.

This rearrangement joins TRBV7-2 to TRBJ1-2, with 11 bases aligning to TRBD1. The V segment lost 5 bases and the J segment 1 base; nucleotides outside the gene matches: 3. The CDR3 contains 15 residues. Germline CDR1 reads SGHTA; CDR2 reads FQGNSA. This chain's CDR3 is CASSQGQGGNYGYTF. CDR3 bases: TGTGCCAGCAGCCAGGGACAGGGGGGTAACTATGGCTACACCTTC.

V is TRBV4-1 and J is TRBJ2-7; perhaps TRBD2 as D (5 bases). Trimming left V 1 base short and J 4 bases short, with 8 bases between. The CDR3 has 13 residues. The germline V gene encodes CDR1 MGHRA and CDR2 YSYEKL. The DNA for the CDR3 is TGCGCCAGCAGCCAAGGTCTAGCATACGAGCAGTACTTC. It is translated as CASSQGLAYEQYF.

This clone is a singleton in its sample. The chain employs TRBV28 and TRBJ2-6, with 7 bases aligning to TRBD1. The J segment lost 0 bases and the V segment lost 8 bases, leaving 1 base of the junction unmatched. The CDR3 extends over 14 amino acids. Germline V gene sequence: CDR1 MDHEN, CDR2 SYDVKM. CDR3: CASRQGSGANVLTF. The CDR3 region has the DNA TGTGCCAGCCGACAGGGCTCTGGGGCCAACGTCCTGACTTTC.

The chain employs TRBV5-6 and TRBJ2-1, with D perhaps matching TRBD1 or TRBD2 (5 bases each). The CDR3 is made up of 14 amino acids. Per germline, CDR1 SGHDT and CDR2 YYEEEE. Trimming took off 4 bases at V and 4 bases at J, with 12 bases between the two ends. CDR3 region: CASSRGWGYNEQFF. CDR3 in DNA: TGTGCCAGCAGCCGAGGCTGGGGGTACAATGAGCAGTTCTTC.

The rearrangement joins TRBV6-1 to TRBJ1-5; D unclear. This CDR3 spans 13 amino acids. Germline V gene sequence: CDR1 MNHNS, CDR2 SASEGT. Trimming removed 0 bases at V and 7 bases at J, with 7 bases between. As DNA, the CDR3 is TGTGCCAGCAGTGAAGCTGCTGGGCAGCCCCAGCATTTT. It codes for CASSEAAGQPQHF.

The genes are TRBV7-2 and TRBJ1-6; D gene uncertain. Trimming stripped 1 base from V and 7 bases from J, with 8 bases between. The CDR3 runs 14 residues. CDR1 and CDR2 from the germline V gene are SGHTA and FQGNSA. This CDR3 is CASSLEVRNSPLHF. Written as DNA, the CDR3 is TGTGCCAGCAGCTTAGAAGTCAGAAATTCACCCCTCCACTTT. Supplemented by reference TRBV7-2 and TRBJ1-6, the full variable domain reads GAGVSQSPSNKVTEKGKDVELRCDPISGHTALYWYRQSLGQGLEFLIYFQGNSAPDKSGLPSDRFSAERTGGSVSTLTIQRTQQEDSAVYLCASSLEVRNSPLHFGNGTRLTVT.

The V call is TRBV10-3, the J call TRBJ2-1, with 11 bases that match TRBD2. V gave up 2 bases and J gave up 8 bases; unmatched junction bases: 8. The CDR3 sequence is 16 residues long. Germline V gene sequence: CDR1 ENHRY, CDR2 SYGVKD. CDR3 sequence: CAISERTTSGKDEQFF. DNA of the CDR3: TGTGCCATCAGTGAGCGTACGACTAGCGGGAAAGATGAGCAGTTCTTC.

The chain combines TRBV7-3 with TRBJ2-2, with D perhaps TRBD2 (7 bases). This CDR3 contains 17 residues. From germline, CDR1 is SGHTA and CDR2 FQGTGA. With 5 bases removed from V and 1 base from J, the gap between germline ends came to 17 bases. This CDR3 is CASSPTGGRMNTGELFF. CDR3 DNA: TGTGCCAGCAGCCCCACGGGGGGCAGGATGAACACCGGGGAGCTGTTTTTT. The complete variable domain, with remaining parts taken from reference TRBV7-3 and TRBJ2-2, reads GAGVSQTPSNKVTEKGKYVELRCDPISGHTALYWYRQSLGQGPEFLIYFQGTGAADDSGLPNDRFFAVRPEGSVSTLKIQRTERGDSAVYLCASSPTGGRMNTGELFFGEGSRLTVL.

This chain joins TRBV7-9 and TRBJ2-5; no firm D call. The better agreement between TRBJ2-7 and the DNA end casts doubt on the J call. Germline assignment: CDR1 SEHNR and CDR2 FQNEAQ (reference sequence). This CDR3 spans 12 amino acids. This CDR3 reads CASSLVSNEQYF. The CDR3 DNA reads TGTGCCAGCAGCTTAGTATCGAACGAGCAGTACTTC.

This clone was counted a single time. V gene TRBV2 combines with J gene TRBJ2-7; TRBD1 matches at 8 bases. The CDR3 is made up of 12 amino acids. Losses at the gene ends were 7 bases for V and 5 bases for J; bases not matched to a gene: 4. CDR1 is SNHLY and CDR2 is FYNNEI in the germline V gene. The CDR3 loop is CASNRDRNEQYF. The CDR3 nucleotides are TGTGCCAGCAACCGGGACAGGAACGAGCAGTACTTC.

This clone occurred once. V usage is TRBV5-1 and J usage is TRBJ2-1; 12 bases match TRBD2. V lost 4 bases and J lost 10; bases outside the gene matches: 9. CDR1 is SGHRS and CDR2 is YFSETQ in the germline V gene. The CDR3 consists of 15 residues. The CDR3 DNA reads as TGCGCCAGCAGCAATCTAGCGGGAGGGCCGGGGGAGCAGTTCTTC. Amino acid sequence: CASSNLAGGPGEQFF. Combining the CDR3 with reference TRBV5-1 and TRBJ2-1 gives the whole variable domain KAGVTQTPRYLIKTRGQQVTLSCSPISGHRSVSWYQQTPGQGLQFLFEYFSETQRNKGNFPGRFSGRQFSNSRSEMNVSTLELGDSALYLCASSNLAGGPGEQFFGPGTRLTVL.

The rearrangement joins TRBV6-5 to TRBJ1-1; D is unresolved. Trimming removed 5 bases from V and 2 bases from J, with 9 bases in between. CDR1 and CDR2 (germline): MNHEY, SVGAGI. CDR3 length: 13 amino acids. The CDR3 bases are TGTGCCAGCAGTAGGGAGGTCAACACTGAAGCTTTCTTT. This translates into CASSREVNTEAFF.

The chain couples TRBV7-3 to TRBJ2-2, with D perhaps matching TRBD1 or TRBD2 (5 bases each). The CDR3 is made up of 12 amino acids. Germline values: CDR1 SGHTA, CDR2 FQGTGA. V lost 5 bases and J 7 bases, leaving 8 bases between the germline ends. As DNA, the CDR3 is TGTGCCAGCAGCAGTGGGGGCGGGGAGCTGTTTTTT. It yields the protein CASSSGGGELFF.

This clone was detected only once. The V gene is TRBV28, the J gene TRBJ2-5; a weak D match, TRBD2 (5 bases). The germline V gene encodes CDR1 MDHEN and CDR2 SYDVKM. V lost 5 bases to trimming and J lost 5 bases, with 15 bases between them. The CDR3 is made up of 14 amino acids. The CDR3 reads CASSLGGRAETQYF. As DNA, the CDR3 is TGTGCCAGCAGTCTAGGCGGGCGGGCGGAGACCCAGTACTTC.